This passage covers 9 T cell receptor beta chains from one sample sequenced in a study of human thymus T cells. Clones were sequenced by immunoSEQ multiplex PCR, and TCRdb holds only the in-frame ones, with some missing. The sample records tens of thousands of clones, 85% to 95% being singletons. Resections obtained during corrective heart surgery supplied the thymus tissue. Source material: thymus tissue. The receptors originated from a girl in the first two years of life with a congenital heart defect but otherwise immunologically healthy.

The chain couples TRBV11-2 to TRBJ2-2; possibly TRBD1 or TRBD2 for D (5 bases each). Trimming cost V 9 bases and J 6 bases, with 29 bases left between them. This CDR3 spans 18 amino acids. CDR1 and CDR2 (germline): SGHAT, FQNNGV. CDR3 DNA: TGTGCCAGTATAAAGCATCCTTTATATTTGATGGGGGCCGGGGAGCTGTTTTTT. This sequence encodes CASIKHPLYLMGAGELFF.

This CDR3 reads CASGVVGPHTEAFF. The CDR3 region has the DNA TGTGCCAGCGGGGTCGTAGGACCCCACACTGAAGCTTTCTTT. The gene calls are TRBV2 and TRBJ1-1; D gene ambiguous. CDR1 SNHLY and CDR2 FYNNEI come from the germline V gene. This CDR3 is built from 14 residues. V shed 8 bases and J shed 3 bases, with 16 bases lying between them. The full variable domain, its missing parts supplied by reference TRBV2 and TRBJ1-1, is EPEVTQTPSHQVTQMGQEVILRCVPISNHLYFYWYRQILGQKVEFLVSFYNNEISEKSEIFDDQFSVERPDGSNFTLKIRSTKLEDSAMYFCASGVVGPHTEAFFGQGTRLTVV.

This chain uses TRBV7-2 with TRBJ2-5; D is ambiguous. The CDR3 loop spans 12 amino acids. Germline CDR1 and CDR2: SGHTA and FQGNSA. The V gene lost 2 bases and the J gene lost 7 bases, with 8 bases spanning the gap. The CDR3 DNA reads as TGTGCCAGCAGCTTAAGTCGAGGGACCCAGTACTTC. Translation gives CASSLSRGTQYF.

The rearrangement uses TRBV2 and TRBJ2-7, with D perhaps matching TRBD2 (5 bases). Between the trimmed V and J ends, which lost 5 bases and 2 bases, there was a span of 19 bases. CDR1 is SNHLY, CDR2 FYNNEI, per germline. This CDR3 comprises 16 residues. CDR3 in DNA: TGTGCCAGCAGTATTCCTGGAACGGGAAGACCCTACGAGCAGTACTTC. Its protein product is CASSIPGTGRPYEQYF.

This chain uses TRBV11-2 with TRBJ2-7; D might be TRBD1 or TRBD2, each matching 5 bases. CDR1 SGHAT and CDR2 FQNNGV come from the germline V gene. Trimming took 3 bases from V and 5 from J, leaving 23 bases between them. The CDR3 consists of 17 residues. In DNA form, the CDR3 reads TGTGCCAGCAGCTTCCCAGGCTGGGGGACGTTGAGCCACGAGCAGTACTTC. Translating it yields CASSFPGWGTLSHEQYF.

V is TRBV6-1 and J is TRBJ1-1, with D perhaps TRBD1 (5 bases). V shed 1 base and J shed 0 bases, with 18 bases lying between them. This CDR3 contains 18 residues. CDR1 MNHNS and CDR2 SASEGT come from the germline V gene. The CDR3 coding sequence is TGTGCCAGCAGTGAAGGGGGGGACCACCGAACCTTGAACACTGAAGCTTTCTTT. This encodes CASSEGGDHRTLNTEAFF.

For the CDR3, the DNA is TGTGCCAGCAGTGGGAGGGGCGATGGCTACACCTTC. It specifies CASSGRGDGYTF. V usage is TRBV2 and J usage is TRBJ1-2; tentative D call: TRBD1 (5 bases). Trimming took off 4 bases at V and 6 bases at J, with 9 bases between the two ends. CDR1 and CDR2 (germline): SNHLY, FYNNEI. This CDR3 has 12 amino acids.

The chain couples TRBV10-3 to TRBJ2-3; either TRBD1 or TRBD2 may fit D (5 bases each). The CDR3 has 15 residues. Germline CDR1 ENHRY, CDR2 SYGVKD. Trimming took off 6 bases at V and 2 bases at J, with 15 bases between the two ends. As DNA, the CDR3 is TGTGCCATCAGGGGGGACCGTTTATTCACAGATACGCAGTATTTT. Residues: CAIRGDRLFTDTQYF.

The chain has TRBV6-1 and TRBJ2-2; 8 bases line up with TRBD2. The germline gives CDR1 MNHNS, CDR2 SASEGT. The CDR3 length is 15 residues. V shed 4 bases, J shed 8 bases, and the junction held 9 bases outside the gene matches. The CDR3 region is CASSGNRGGAGELFF. The CDR3 nucleotides are TGTGCCAGCAGTGGGAATCGGGGGGGCGCGGGGGAGCTGTTTTTT.